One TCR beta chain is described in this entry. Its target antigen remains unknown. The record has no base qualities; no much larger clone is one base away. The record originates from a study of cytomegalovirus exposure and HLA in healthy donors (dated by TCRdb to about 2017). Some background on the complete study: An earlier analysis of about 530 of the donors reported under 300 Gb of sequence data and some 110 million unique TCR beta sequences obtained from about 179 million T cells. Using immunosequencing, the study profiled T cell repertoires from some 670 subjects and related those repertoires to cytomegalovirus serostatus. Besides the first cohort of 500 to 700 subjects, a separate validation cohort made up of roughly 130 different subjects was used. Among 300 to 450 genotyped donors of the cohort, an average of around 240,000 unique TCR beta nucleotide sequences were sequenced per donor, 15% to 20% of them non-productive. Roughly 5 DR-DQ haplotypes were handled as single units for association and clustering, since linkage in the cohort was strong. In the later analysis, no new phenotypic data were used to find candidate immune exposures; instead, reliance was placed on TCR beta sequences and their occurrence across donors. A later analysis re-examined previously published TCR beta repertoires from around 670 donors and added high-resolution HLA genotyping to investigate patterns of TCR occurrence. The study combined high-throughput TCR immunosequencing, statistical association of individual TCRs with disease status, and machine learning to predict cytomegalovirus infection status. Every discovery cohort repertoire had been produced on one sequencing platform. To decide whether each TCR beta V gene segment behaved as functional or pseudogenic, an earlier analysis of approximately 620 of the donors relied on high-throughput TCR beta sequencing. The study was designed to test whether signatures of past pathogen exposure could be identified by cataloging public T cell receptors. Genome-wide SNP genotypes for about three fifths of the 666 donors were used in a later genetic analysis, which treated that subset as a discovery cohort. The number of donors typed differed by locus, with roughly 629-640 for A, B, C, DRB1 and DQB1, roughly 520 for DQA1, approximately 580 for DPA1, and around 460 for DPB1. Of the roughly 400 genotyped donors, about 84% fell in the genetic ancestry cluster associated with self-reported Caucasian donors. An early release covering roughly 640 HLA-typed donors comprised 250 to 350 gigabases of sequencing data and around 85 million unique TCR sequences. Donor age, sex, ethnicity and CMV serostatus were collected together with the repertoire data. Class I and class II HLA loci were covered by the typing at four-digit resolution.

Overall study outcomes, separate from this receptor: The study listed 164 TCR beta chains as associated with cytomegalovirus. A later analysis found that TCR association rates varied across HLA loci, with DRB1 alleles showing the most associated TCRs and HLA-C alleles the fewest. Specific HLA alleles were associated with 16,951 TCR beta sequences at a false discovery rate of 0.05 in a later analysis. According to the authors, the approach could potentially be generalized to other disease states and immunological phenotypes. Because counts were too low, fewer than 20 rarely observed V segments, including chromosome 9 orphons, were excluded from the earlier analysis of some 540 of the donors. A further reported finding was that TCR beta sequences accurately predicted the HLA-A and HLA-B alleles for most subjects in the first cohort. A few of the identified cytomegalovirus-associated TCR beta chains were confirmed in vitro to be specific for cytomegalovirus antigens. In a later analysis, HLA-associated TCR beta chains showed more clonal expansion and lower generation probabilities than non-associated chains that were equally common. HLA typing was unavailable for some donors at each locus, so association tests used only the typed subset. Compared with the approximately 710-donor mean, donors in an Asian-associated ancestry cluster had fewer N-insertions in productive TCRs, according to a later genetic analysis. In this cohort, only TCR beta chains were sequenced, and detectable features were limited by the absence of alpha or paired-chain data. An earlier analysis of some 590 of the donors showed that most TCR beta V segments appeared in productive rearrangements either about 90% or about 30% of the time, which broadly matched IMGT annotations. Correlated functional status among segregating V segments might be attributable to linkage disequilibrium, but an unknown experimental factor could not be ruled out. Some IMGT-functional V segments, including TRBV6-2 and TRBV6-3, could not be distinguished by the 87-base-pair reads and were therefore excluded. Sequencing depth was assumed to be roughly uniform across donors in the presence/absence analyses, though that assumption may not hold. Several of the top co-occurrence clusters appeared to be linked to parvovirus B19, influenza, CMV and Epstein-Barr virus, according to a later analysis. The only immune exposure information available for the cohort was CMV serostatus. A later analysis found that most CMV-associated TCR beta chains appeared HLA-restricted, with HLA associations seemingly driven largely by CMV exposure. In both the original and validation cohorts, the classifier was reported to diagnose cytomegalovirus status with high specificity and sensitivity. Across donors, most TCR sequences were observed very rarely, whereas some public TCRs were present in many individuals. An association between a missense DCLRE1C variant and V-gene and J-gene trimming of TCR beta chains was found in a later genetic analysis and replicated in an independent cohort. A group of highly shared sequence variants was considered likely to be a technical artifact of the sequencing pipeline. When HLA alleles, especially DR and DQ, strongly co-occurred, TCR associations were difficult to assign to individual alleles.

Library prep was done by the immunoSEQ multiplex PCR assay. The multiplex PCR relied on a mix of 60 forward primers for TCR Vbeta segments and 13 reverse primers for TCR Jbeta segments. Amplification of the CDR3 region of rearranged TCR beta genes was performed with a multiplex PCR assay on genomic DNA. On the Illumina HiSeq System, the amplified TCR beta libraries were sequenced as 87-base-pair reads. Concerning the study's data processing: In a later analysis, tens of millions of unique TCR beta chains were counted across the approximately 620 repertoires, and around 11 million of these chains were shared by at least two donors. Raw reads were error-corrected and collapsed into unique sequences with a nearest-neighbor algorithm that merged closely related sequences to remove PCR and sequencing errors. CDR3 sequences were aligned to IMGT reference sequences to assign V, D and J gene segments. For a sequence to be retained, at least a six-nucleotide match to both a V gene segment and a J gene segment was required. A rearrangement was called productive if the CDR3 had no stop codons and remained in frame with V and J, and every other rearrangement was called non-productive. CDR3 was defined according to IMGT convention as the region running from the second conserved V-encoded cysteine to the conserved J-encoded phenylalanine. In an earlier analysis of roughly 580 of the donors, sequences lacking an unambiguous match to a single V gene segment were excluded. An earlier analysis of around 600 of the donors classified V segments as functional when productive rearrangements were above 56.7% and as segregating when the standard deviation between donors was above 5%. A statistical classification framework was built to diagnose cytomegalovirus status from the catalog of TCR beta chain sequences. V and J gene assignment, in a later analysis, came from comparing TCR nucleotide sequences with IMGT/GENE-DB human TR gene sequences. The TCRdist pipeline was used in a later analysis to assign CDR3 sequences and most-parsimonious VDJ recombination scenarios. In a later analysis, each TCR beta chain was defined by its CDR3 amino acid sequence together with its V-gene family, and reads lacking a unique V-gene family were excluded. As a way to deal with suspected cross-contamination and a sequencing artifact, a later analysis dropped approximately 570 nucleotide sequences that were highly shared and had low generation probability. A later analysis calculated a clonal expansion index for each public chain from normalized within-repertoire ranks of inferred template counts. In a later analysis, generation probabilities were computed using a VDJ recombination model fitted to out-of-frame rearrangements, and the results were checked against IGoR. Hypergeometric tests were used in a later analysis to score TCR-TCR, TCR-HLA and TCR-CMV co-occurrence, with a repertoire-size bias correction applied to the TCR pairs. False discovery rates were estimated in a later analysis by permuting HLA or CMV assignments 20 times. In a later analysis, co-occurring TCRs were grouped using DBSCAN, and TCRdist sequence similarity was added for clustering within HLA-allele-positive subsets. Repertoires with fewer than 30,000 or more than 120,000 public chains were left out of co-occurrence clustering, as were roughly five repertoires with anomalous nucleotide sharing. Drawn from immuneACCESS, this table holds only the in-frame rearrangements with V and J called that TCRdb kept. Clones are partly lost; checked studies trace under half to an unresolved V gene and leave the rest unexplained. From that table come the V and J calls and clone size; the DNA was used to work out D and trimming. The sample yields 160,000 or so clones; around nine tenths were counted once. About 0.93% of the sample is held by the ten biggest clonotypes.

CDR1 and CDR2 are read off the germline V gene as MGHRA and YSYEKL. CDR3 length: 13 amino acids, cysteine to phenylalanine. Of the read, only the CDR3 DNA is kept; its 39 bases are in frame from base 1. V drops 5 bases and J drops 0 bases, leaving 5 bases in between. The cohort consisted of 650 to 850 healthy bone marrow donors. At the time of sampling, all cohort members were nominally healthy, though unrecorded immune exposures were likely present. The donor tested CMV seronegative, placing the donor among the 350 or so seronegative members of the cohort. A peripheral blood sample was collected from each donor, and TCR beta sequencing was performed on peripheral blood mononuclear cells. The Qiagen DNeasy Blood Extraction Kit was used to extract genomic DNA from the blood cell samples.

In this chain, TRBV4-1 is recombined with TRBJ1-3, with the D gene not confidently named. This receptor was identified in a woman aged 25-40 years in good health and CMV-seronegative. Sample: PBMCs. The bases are TGCGCCAGCAGCAGCGCCTCTGGAAACACCATATATTTT. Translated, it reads CASSSASGNTIYF.